Shown below are 14 T cell receptor beta chains from a single sample sequenced in a study of T cells after yellow fever vaccination. One entry per CDR3 protein results from TCRdb running MiXCR on the 5' RACE reads. The table has 450,000 to 550,000 distinct CDR3 sequences, roughly 22% seen once; the top ten hold roughly a sixth. The sample was PBMCs, taken about 20 days after the first yellow fever vaccination. The receptors shown here come from a man aged 18 to 29 who received the YFV17D yellow fever vaccine.

The chain employs TRBV19 and TRBJ2-2; perhaps TRBD2 as D (7 bases). Germline CDR1 LNHDA, CDR2 SQIVND (reference sequence). Trimming took off 10 bases at V and 3 bases at J, with 18 bases between the two ends. The length of the CDR3 is 15 residues. The DNA of the CDR3 is TGTGCCACCGCCCGGGGGGCAGGGGACACCGGGGAGCTGTTTTTT. Its translation: CATARGAGDTGELFF.

This clonotype was detected only a few times. The chain is built from TRBV7-2 and TRBJ2-7; TRBD2 is a possible D gene (6 bases). V was clipped by 3 bases and J by 5 bases, with 11 bases between them. This CDR3 comprises 13 residues. Germline V gives CDR1 SGHTA, CDR2 FQGNSA. Written as DNA, the CDR3 is TGTGCCAGCAGCTTGCGGGGTTCCCACGAGCAGTACTTC. Residues: CASSLRGSHEQYF.

Many counts were recorded for this clonotype. The chain has TRBV5-6 and TRBJ1-1, with a tentative D call TRBD1 (5 bases). The CDR3 totals 14 residues. Trimming removed 1 base from V and 1 base from J, with 8 bases in between. Germline V gene lookup returns CDR1 SGHDT and CDR2 YYEEEE. The CDR3: CASSLLGQNTEAFF. The CDR3 nucleotides read TGTGCCAGCAGCTTGCTCGGACAGAACACTGAAGCTTTCTTT.

This clonotype has at least ten counts. The rearrangement joins TRBV3-1 to TRBJ2-1; 7 bases fit TRBD1. J lost 8 bases, V lost 4 bases, and 2 bases had no gene match. The CDR3 extends over 12 amino acids. Germline loops: CDR1 LGHDT, CDR2 YNNKEL (reference sequence). Here the CDR3 DNA reads TGTGCCAGCAGCCGGACAGGAGATGAGCAGTTCTTC. Translating gives CASSRTGDEQFF.

This chain uses TRBV27 with TRBJ2-5; a weak D match, TRBD2 (6 bases). Germline V CDR1 and CDR2: MNHEY, SMNVEV (reference sequence). The ends were cut back, 6 bases at V and 2 bases at J, with 10 bases in the middle. This CDR3 has 13 residues. CDR3 amino acids: CASSGGIQETQYF. The CDR3 region has the DNA TGTGCCAGCAGCGGGGGTATTCAAGAGACCCAGTACTTC.

This clonotype was counted at least ten times. The gene calls are TRBV7-7 and TRBJ2-3, with unresolved D. Germline assignment: CDR1 SSHAT and CDR2 FNYEAQ (reference sequence). The CDR3 spans 15 residues. The V end was cut by 5 bases, the J end by 1 base, with 13 bases between. CDR3 nucleotide sequence: TGTGCCAGCAGCCTTTCCGGGTATGGCACAGATACGCAGTATTTT. It is translated as CASSLSGYGTDTQYF.

There are many counts of this clonotype. The chain combines TRBV7-9 with TRBJ1-2, with 7 bases aligning to TRBD1. Per germline, CDR1 SEHNR and CDR2 FQNEAQ (reference sequence). V lost 2 bases, J lost 6 bases, and 3 bases stayed unmatched. The CDR3 runs to 13 residues. CDR3 region: CASSLRDRDGYTF. In nucleotides, the CDR3 is TGTGCCAGCAGCTTACGGGACAGAGATGGCTACACCTTC.

This clonotype has a handful of counts. The chain combines TRBV6-5 with TRBJ2-2; D gene ambiguous. Looked up from germline, CDR1 is MNHEY and CDR2 is SVGAGI. This CDR3 has 15 amino acids. V lost 1 base, J lost 4 bases, and 10 bases lay in between. The CDR3 nucleotides read TGTGCCAGCAGTTACTTTCAGGAAACCACCGGGGAGCTGTTTTTT. Its protein is CASSYFQETTGELFF.

There are a few counts of this clonotype. This chain joins TRBV4-2 and TRBJ2-6; D unresolved. This CDR3 is 16 amino acids long. V lost 4 bases and J lost 0, with 10 bases in between. The germline CDR1 and CDR2 sequences are LGHNA and YNFKEQ. This chain's CDR3 is CASSPLGHSGANVLTF. The CDR3 DNA follows: TGTGCCAGCAGCCCCCTCGGCCACTCTGGGGCCAACGTCCTGACTTTC.

As concerns this clonotype: One end of the junction is discordant with germline, which a read error may explain. The chain recombines TRBV5-1 with TRBJ2-5, with a weak D call TRBD2 (7 bases). Germline loops: CDR1 SGHRS, CDR2 YFSETQ. The CDR3 length is 15 residues. This CDR3 is CASSLAPGAGEIQYF. The DNA for the CDR3 is TGCGCCAGCAGCTTGGCCCCAGGGGCGGGGGAGATCCAGTACTTC. Variable domain in full (rest from reference TRBV5-1 and TRBJ2-5): KAGVTQTPRYLIKTRGQQVTLSCSPISGHRSVSWYQQTPGQGLQFLFEYFSETQRNKGNFPGRFSGRQFSNSRSEMNVSTLELGDSALYLCASSLAPGAGEIQYFGPGTRLLVL.

This clonotype has just a few counts. The genes are TRBV7-9 and TRBJ2-1, with D unclear. Germline V gene data show CDR1 as SEHNR and CDR2 as FQNEAQ (reference sequence). Trimming removed 2 bases at V and 5 bases at J, with 16 bases between. The CDR3 is 16 amino acids. CDR3 sequence: CASSLFGAQKDNEQFF. The CDR3 region has the DNA TGTGCCAGCAGCTTATTCGGCGCCCAGAAGGACAATGAGCAGTTCTTC.

The chain links TRBV6-1 to TRBJ1-1; D is undetermined. The CDR3 totals 15 residues. Germline CDR1 reads MNHNS; CDR2 reads SASEGT. The V end lost 5 bases, the J end lost 0 bases, and 13 bases lay between the germline ends. This CDR3 reads CASSRSSRLNTEAFF. The DNA for the CDR3 is TGTGCCAGCAGTCGTTCCTCGAGGTTGAACACTGAAGCTTTCTTT.

Only a few counts were recorded for this clonotype. The V gene is TRBV6-5, the J gene TRBJ1-1, with D perhaps TRBD1 (5 bases). Trimming removed 0 bases from V and 10 bases from J, with 9 bases in between. The CDR3 has 12 residues. In germline, CDR1 is MNHEY, CDR2 SVGAGI. The CDR3 here is CASSYSGQAAFF. As DNA, the CDR3 is TGTGCCAGCAGTTACTCGGGGCAGGCAGCTTTCTTT.

The V call is TRBV20-1, the J call TRBJ2-5; the match to TRBD2 covers 9 bases. Germline V gene lookup returns CDR1 DFQATT and CDR2 SNEGSKA (reference sequence). After removal of 0 bases from V and 4 bases from J, the junction contained 6 bases not matched to a gene. CDR3 size: 15 residues. CDR3 amino acids: CSARDQRGAAETQYF. The DNA for the CDR3 is TGCAGTGCTAGAGATCAGCGGGGGGCCGCAGAGACCCAGTACTTC.